The 18 T cell receptor beta chains below all came from one sample that was sequenced in a study of cytomegalovirus exposure and HLA in healthy donors. The PCR contained 60 Vbeta and 13 Jbeta primers. This table comes from immunoSEQ multiplex PCR, and its TCRdb copy is limited to in-frame clones, with some not included. This table has 95,000 to 150,000 clones, 75% to 85% appearing once. The source material was PBMCs. These receptors were taken from a female donor in good health and CMV-seropositive.

The rearrangement links TRBV7-9 to TRBJ2-1; 8 nucleotides match TRBD1. The CDR3 is 13 residues long. From germline, CDR1 is SEHNR and CDR2 FQNEAQ (reference sequence). J was trimmed by 10 bases and V by 0 bases; bases with no gene match: 2. This CDR3 reads CASSLADRGEQFF. The CDR3 DNA reads TGTGCCAGCAGCTTAGCCGACAGGGGAGAGCAGTTCTTC.

This clone occurred a few times. CDR3 sequence: CASSQAGSTDRFNSPLHF. The CDR3 bases are TGCGCCAGCAGCCAAGCAGGCTCAACAGACCGTTTTAATTCACCCCTCCACTTT. The gene calls are TRBV4-1 and TRBJ1-6; no clear D. The ends were cut back, 1 base at V and 6 bases at J, with 19 bases in the middle. This CDR3 is 18 amino acids long. The germline gives CDR1 MGHRA, CDR2 YSYEKL.

Here the CDR3 DNA reads TGTGCCGGGGGGGTCCGGAGCTGGGGTGAAAAACTGTTTTTT. This encodes CAGGVRSWGEKLFF. The chain recombines TRBV2 with TRBJ1-4; possibly TRBD1 for D (5 bases). Trimming removed 11 bases from V and 7 bases from J, with 20 bases in between. The CDR3 has 14 amino acids. Germline V gene sequence: CDR1 SNHLY, CDR2 FYNNEI.

The chain is built from TRBV2 and TRBJ1-6; weak D call: TRBD1 (5 bases). V lost 7 bases and J lost 3, with 13 bases in between. The germline V gene has CDR1 SNHLY and CDR2 FYNNEI. The CDR3 loop spans 15 amino acids. CDR3 bases: TGTGCCAGCAATGGGGGGACCTACTATAATTCACCCCTCCACTTT. This gives the protein CASNGGTYYNSPLHF.

The genes are TRBV5-8 and TRBJ2-3, with 7 nucleotides matching TRBD1. The junction had 6 bases not matched to a gene; V was cut back by 2 bases and J by 0 bases. Looked up from germline, CDR1 is SGHTS and CDR2 is YDEGEE. The length of the CDR3 is 16 residues. The CDR3 bases are TGTGCCAGCAGCTTAGGGACAGAGACTAGCACAGATACGCAGTATTTT. Translation gives CASSLGTETSTDTQYF.

The chain has TRBV7-2 and TRBJ1-1, with D unresolved. CDR3 size: 13 residues. Germline CDR1 and CDR2: SGHTA and FQGNSA. V dropped 3 bases and J dropped 6 bases, with 11 bases sitting between them. This chain's CDR3 is CASSFSPVPEAFF. CDR3 bases: TGTGCCAGCAGCTTTAGTCCCGTGCCTGAAGCTTTCTTT.

Only a few counts were recorded for this clone. The V gene is TRBV5-5, the J gene TRBJ1-5, with TRBD1 matching over 8 bases. The CDR3 loop spans 16 amino acids. V was clipped by 4 bases and J by 7 bases; unmatched bases: 13. Germline V lookup: CDR1 SGHKS, CDR2 YYEKEE (reference sequence). The CDR3 is CASSLDTGDRNQPQHF. CDR3 nucleotides: TGTGCCAGCAGCCTAGATACAGGGGACAGGAACCAGCCCCAGCATTTT.

This chain joins TRBV7-3 and TRBJ2-2; TRBD1 is a possible D gene (6 bases). V was cut by 3 bases and J by 4 bases, with 12 bases left in between. CDR1 SGHTA and CDR2 FQGTGA come from the germline V gene. The CDR3 sequence is 15 residues long. In DNA, the CDR3 is TGTGCCAGCAGCTTTAACAGGGCAGCCACCGGGGAGCTGTTTTTT. Translating gives CASSFNRAATGELFF.

The chain carries TRBV11-3 and TRBJ1-1; D is unclear. Germline lookup yields CDR1 SGHNT and CDR2 YENEEA. CDR3 length: 13 residues. Trimming shortened V by 3 bases and J by 3 bases, and 8 bases separated the two germline ends. The CDR3 bases are TGTGCCAGCAGCTTTTCTATGGACACTGAAGCTTTCTTT. This sequence encodes CASSFSMDTEAFF. Full variable domain (missing parts from reference TRBV11-3 and TRBJ1-1): EAGVVQSPRYKIIEKKQPVAFWCNPISGHNTLYWYLQNLGQGPELLIRYENEEAVDDSQLPKDRFSAERLKGVDSTLKIQPAELGDSAVYLCASSFSMDTEAFFGQGTRLTVV.

This rearrangement joins TRBV28 to TRBJ2-5, with 8 bases aligning to TRBD1. This CDR3 is 13 amino acids long. The germline V gene has CDR1 MDHEN and CDR2 SYDVKM. After removal of 5 bases from V and 1 base from J, the junction contained 0 bases not matched to a gene. Here the CDR3 reads CASSQGAQETQYF. The CDR3 DNA reads TGTGCCAGCAGTCAGGGGGCCCAAGAGACCCAGTACTTC.

The rearrangement uses TRBV10-3 and TRBJ2-5, with 9 bases identical to TRBD1. Trimming at V came to 10 bases and at J to 5 bases, leaving 11 bases not matched to a gene. CDR3 size: 14 residues. Germline assignment: CDR1 ENHRY and CDR2 SYGVKD. In DNA, the CDR3 is TGTGCCACCGCGCTACAGGGGGCGGGGGAGACCCAGTACTTC. Protein sequence: CATALQGAGETQYF.

J is TRBJ2-5 and V is TRBV19, with TRBD1 matching over 8 bases. The ends lost 5 bases at V and 2 bases at J; junction bases unmatched: 7. The V gene's germline CDR1 is LNHDA and CDR2 SQIVND (reference sequence). The CDR3 extends over 15 amino acids. CDR3 DNA sequence: TGTGCCAGTAGTGCTGGGGACAGGCGGCAAGAGACCCAGTACTTC. It encodes CASSAGDRRQETQYF.

The gene calls are TRBV2 and TRBJ2-3; 10 nucleotides agree with TRBD2. This CDR3 is 16 amino acids long. Looked up from germline, CDR1 is SNHLY and CDR2 is FYNNEI. V shed 1 base and J 7 bases; nucleotides not matched to a gene: 8. In DNA, the CDR3 is TGTGCCAGCAGTGAAGGCCTAGCGGGGGAGGGTTATACGCAGTATTTT. This sequence encodes CASSEGLAGEGYTQYF.

The V and J genes are TRBV10-3 and TRBJ2-3; 8 bases map to TRBD1. CDR3 length: 16 residues. Germline V gene sequence: CDR1 ENHRY, CDR2 SYGVKD. V lost 0 bases, J lost 3 bases, and 5 bases stayed unmatched. CDR3 protein: CAISESTGEGTDTQYF. The DNA of the CDR3 is TGTGCCATCAGTGAGTCGACAGGGGAAGGGACAGATACGCAGTATTTT.

The chain links TRBV5-4 to TRBJ2-1, with 7 nucleotides matching TRBD1. The CDR3 has 15 amino acids. The V gene end was trimmed by 0 bases and the J gene end by 10 bases; junction bases not matched to a gene: 10. The V gene's germline CDR1 is SGHNT and CDR2 YYREEE (reference sequence). This CDR3 reads CASSLVRTTGDEQFF. For the CDR3, the DNA is TGTGCCAGCAGCTTGGTCCGAACCACAGGGGACGAGCAGTTCTTC.

The V and J genes are TRBV19 and TRBJ2-3; 9 positions agree with TRBD2. Germline-derived CDR1 and CDR2 are LNHDA and SQIVND (reference sequence). Losses at the gene ends were 5 bases for V and 1 base for J; bases not matched to a gene: 13. The CDR3 runs 18 residues. Here the CDR3 reads CASSSSRGSGGRTDTQYF. CDR3 bases: TGTGCCAGTAGTTCCTCCCGGGGCAGCGGGGGGCGCACAGATACGCAGTATTTT. Full variable domain (rest looked up from reference TRBV19 and TRBJ2-3): DGGITQSPKYLFRKEGQNVTLSCEQNLNHDAMYWYRQDPGQGLRLIYYSQIVNDFQKGDIAEGYSVSREKKESFPLTVTSAQKNPTAFYLCASSSSRGSGGRTDTQYFGPGTRLTVL.

The V gene is TRBV4-2, the J gene TRBJ1-3; D is possibly TRBD1 (5 bases). V was shortened by 4 bases and J by 2 bases, with 15 bases between the two germline ends. This CDR3 comprises 16 residues. CDR1 is LGHNA and CDR2 is YNFKEQ in the germline V gene. In DNA form, the CDR3 reads TGTGCCAGCAGCCCAAGCGGGGGGACGACTGGAAACACCATATATTTT. Protein: CASSPSGGTTGNTIYF.

This chain uses TRBV2 with TRBJ2-3, with D perhaps matching TRBD2 (6 bases). The CDR3 sequence is 14 residues long. Germline CDR1 and CDR2: SNHLY and FYNNEI. The germline V and J ends were trimmed by 10 bases and 6 bases, with 20 bases remaining between them. CDR3 amino acids: CATRTAAGGDTQYF. The DNA of the CDR3 is TGTGCCACCAGGACGGCGGCAGGAGGGGATACGCAGTATTTT.